The present T cell receptor (beta chain) was sequenced within a study of CD8+ T cells in alopecia areata. Sequencing templates came from extracted RNA that was reverse transcribed into cDNA. Using immunoSEQ multiplex PCR, the repertoire was profiled, and TCRdb retains in-frame clones only, with some absent. The table shows fewer than 70,000 clones, with about 44% occurring only once. Sampling of alopecia areata patients yielded lesional scalp punch biopsies as well as peripheral blood. Sorting separated CD4+ and CD8+ T cells out of PBMCs. After removal of 6 bases from V and 0 bases from J, the junction contained 6 bases not matched to a gene. This CDR3 comprises 14 residues. Germline V lookup: CDR1 SQVTM, CDR2 ANQGSEA. The table lists this clone with a few counts. Its specificity is not known. Study results and limitations: Scalp sample data also include resident alphabeta T cells from normal skin. In lesional scalp, particularly from alopecia totalis/universalis, clonality was higher than in normal scalp.

The TCR sequence derives from a human donor with alopecia areata. The sequenced sample was NKG2D-low CD8+ T cells sorted from blood. The genes are TRBV29-1 and TRBJ1-2; 8 positions agree with TRBD1. CDR3 DNA sequence: TGCAGCGTCTGGACAGGGACCGCTAACTATGGCTACACCTTC. It specifies CSVWTGTANYGYTF.